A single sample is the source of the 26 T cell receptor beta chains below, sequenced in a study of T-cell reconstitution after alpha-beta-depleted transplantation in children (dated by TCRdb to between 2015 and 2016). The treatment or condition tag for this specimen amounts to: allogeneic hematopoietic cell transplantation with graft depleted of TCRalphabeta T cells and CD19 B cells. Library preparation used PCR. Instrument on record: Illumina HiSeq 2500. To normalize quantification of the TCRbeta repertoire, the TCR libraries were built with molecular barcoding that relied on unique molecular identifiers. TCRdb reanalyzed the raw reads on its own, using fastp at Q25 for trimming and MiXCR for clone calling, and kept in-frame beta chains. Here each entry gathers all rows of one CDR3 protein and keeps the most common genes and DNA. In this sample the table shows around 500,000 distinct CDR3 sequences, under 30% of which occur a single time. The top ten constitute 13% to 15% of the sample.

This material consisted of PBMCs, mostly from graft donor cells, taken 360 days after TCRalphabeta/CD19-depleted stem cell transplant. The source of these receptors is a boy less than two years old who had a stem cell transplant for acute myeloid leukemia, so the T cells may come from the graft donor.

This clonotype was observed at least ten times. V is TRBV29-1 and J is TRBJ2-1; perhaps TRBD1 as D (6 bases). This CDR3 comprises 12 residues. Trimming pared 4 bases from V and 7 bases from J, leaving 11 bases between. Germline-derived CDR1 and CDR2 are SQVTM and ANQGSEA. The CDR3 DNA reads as TGCAGCGTTGGGACGGGACATAATGAGCAGTTCTTC. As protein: CSVGTGHNEQFF.

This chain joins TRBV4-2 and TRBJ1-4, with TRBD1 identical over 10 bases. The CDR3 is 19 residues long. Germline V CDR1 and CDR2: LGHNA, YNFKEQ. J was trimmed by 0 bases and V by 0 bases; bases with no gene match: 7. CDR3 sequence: CASSQDRRQGAATNEKLFF. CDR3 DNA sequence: TGTGCCAGCAGCCAAGACCGGCGACAGGGGGCGGCAACTAATGAAAAACTGTTTTTT.

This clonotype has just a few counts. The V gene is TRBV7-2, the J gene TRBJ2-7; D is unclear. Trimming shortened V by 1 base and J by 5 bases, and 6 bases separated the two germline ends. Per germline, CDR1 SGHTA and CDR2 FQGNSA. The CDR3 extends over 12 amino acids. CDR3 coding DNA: TGTGCCAGCAGCTTAGTCTCTCACGAGCAGTACTTC. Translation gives CASSLVSHEQYF. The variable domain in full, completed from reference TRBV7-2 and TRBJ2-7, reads GAGVSQSPSNKVTEKGKDVELRCDPISGHTALYWYRQSLGQGLEFLIYFQGNSAPDKSGLPSDRFSAERTGGSVSTLTIQRTQQEDSAVYLCASSLVSHEQYFGPGTRLTVT.

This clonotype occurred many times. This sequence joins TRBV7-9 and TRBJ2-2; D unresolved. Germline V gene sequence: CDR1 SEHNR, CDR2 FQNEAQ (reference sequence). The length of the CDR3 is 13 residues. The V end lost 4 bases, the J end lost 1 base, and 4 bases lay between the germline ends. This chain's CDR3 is CASSSRNTGELFF. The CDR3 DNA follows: TGTGCCAGCAGCTCGAGGAACACCGGGGAGCTGTTTTTT.

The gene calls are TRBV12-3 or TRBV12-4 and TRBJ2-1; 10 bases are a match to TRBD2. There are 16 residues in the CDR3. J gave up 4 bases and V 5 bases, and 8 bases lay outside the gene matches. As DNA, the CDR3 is TGTGCCAGCAGTCCAGCGGGGGGGCCCGAGTACAATGAGCAGTTCTTC. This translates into CASSPAGGPEYNEQFF.

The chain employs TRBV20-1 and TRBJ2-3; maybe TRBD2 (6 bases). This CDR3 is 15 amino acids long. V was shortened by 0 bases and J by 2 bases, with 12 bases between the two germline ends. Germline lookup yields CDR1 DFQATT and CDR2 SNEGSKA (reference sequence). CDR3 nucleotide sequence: TGCAGTGCTAGAGATCCGGCGGGGCCCACAGATACGCAGTATTTT. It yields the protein CSARDPAGPTDTQYF.

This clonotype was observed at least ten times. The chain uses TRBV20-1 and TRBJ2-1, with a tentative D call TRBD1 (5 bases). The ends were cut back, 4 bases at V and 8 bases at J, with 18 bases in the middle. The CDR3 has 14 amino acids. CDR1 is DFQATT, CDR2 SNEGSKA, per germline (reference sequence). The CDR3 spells CSATTLSPRDEQFF. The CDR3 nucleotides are TGCAGTGCTACCACCCTTAGCCCCAGGGATGAGCAGTTCTTC.

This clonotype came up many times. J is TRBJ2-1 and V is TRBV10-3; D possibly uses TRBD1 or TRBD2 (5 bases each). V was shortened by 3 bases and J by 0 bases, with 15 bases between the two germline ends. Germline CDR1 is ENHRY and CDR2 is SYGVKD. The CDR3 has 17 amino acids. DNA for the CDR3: TGTGCCATCAGTGAAAGAGGGGCCGCGAGCTCCTACAATGAGCAGTTCTTC. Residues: CAISERGAASSYNEQFF.

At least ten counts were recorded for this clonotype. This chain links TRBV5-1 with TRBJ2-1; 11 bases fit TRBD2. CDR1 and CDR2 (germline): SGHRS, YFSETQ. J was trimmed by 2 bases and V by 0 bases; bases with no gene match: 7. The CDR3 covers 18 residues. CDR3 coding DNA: TGCGCCAGCAGCTTGGGCCGGGTAGCGGGGGGGGCCTACAATGAGCAGTTCTTC. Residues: CASSLGRVAGGAYNEQFF.

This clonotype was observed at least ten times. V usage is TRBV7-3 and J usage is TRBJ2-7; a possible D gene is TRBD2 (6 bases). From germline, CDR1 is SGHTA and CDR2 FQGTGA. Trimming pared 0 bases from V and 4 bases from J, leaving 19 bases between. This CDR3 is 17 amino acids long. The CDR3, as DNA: TGTGCCAGCAGCTTAACTGCGGGGCCGGAACCTATATACGAGCAGTACTTC. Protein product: CASSLTAGPEPIYEQYF.

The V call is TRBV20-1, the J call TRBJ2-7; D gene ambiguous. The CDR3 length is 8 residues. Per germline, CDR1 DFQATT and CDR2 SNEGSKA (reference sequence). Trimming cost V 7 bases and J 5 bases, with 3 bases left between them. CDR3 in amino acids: CSGDEQYV. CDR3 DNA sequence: TGCAGTGGGGACGAGCAGTACGTC.

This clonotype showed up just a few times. CDR3 sequence: CASSLPGFSYEQYF. The DNA of the CDR3 is TGTGCCAGCAGTTTACCGGGGTTCTCCTACGAGCAGTACTTC. The V gene is TRBV12-3 or TRBV12-4, the J gene TRBJ2-7, with D possibly matching TRBD2 (5 bases). The CDR3 runs 14 residues. V shed 2 bases and J shed 0 bases, with 8 bases lying between them.

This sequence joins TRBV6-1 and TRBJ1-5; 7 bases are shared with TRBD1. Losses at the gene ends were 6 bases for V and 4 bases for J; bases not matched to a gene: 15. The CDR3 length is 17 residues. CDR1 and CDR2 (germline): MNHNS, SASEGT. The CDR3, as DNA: TGTGCCAGCAGACCCTCTACTTCGGACAGGTGGAATCAGCCCCAGCATTTT. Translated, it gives CASRPSTSDRWNQPQHF.

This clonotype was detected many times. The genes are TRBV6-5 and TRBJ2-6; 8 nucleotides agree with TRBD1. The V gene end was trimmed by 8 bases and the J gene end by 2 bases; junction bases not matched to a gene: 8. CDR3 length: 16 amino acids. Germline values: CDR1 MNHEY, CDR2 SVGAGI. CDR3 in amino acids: CASLGQGLAGANVLTF. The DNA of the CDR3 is TGTGCCAGCCTAGGACAGGGACTTGCTGGGGCCAACGTCCTGACTTTC.

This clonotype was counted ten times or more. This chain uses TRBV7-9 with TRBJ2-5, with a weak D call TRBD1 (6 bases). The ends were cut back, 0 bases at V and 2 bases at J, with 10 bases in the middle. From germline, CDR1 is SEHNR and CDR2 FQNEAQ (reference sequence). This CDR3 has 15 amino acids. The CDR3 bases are TGTGCCAGCAGCTTAGCGCGACAGGTACAAGAGACCCAGTACTTC. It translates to CASSLARQVQETQYF.

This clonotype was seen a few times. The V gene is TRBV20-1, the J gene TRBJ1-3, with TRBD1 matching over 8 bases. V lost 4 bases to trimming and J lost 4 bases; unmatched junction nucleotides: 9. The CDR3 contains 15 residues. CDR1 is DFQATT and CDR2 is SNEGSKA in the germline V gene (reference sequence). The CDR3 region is CSATGTGINGNTIYF. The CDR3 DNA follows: TGCAGTGCTACCGGGACAGGTATCAACGGAAACACCATATATTTT.

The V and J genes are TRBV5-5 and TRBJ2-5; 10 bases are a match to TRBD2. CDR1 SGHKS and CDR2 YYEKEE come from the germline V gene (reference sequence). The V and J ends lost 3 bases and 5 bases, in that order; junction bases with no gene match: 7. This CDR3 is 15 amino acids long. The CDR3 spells CASSSGLAEGETQYF. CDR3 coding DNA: TGTGCCAGCAGCTCCGGACTAGCGGAGGGTGAGACCCAGTACTTC.

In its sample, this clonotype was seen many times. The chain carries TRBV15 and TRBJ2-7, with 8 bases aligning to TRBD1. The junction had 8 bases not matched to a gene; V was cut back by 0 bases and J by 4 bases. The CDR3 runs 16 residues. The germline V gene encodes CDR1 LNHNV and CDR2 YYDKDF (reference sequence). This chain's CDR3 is CATSRDPGQVFYEQYV. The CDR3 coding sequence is TGTGCCACCAGCAGAGATCCGGGACAGGTGTTTTACGAGCAGTACGTC.

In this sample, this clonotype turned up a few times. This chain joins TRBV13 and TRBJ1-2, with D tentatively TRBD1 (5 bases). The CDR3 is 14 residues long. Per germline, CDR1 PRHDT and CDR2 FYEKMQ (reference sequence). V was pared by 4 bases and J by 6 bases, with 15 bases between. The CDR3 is CASSSPPGQDGYTF. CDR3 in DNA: TGTGCCAGCAGCTCCCCTCCAGGGCAGGATGGCTACACCTTC.

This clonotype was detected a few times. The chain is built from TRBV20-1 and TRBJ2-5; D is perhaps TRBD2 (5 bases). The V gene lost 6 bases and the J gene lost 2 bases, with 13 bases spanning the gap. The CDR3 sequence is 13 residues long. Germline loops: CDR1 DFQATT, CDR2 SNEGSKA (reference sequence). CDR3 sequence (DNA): TGCAGTGCAGCTCGGGGAGAGCAAGAGACCCAGTACTTC. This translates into CSAARGEQETQYF.

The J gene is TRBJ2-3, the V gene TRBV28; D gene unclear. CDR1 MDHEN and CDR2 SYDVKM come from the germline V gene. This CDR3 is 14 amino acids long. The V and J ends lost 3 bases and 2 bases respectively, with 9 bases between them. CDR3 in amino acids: CASSFRQDTDTQYF. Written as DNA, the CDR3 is TGTGCCAGCAGTTTCCGGCAGGACACAGATACGCAGTATTTT. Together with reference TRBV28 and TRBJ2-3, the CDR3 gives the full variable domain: DVKVTQSSRYLVKRTGEKVFLECVQDMDHENMFWYRQDPGLGLRLIYFSYDVKMKEKGDIPEGYSVSREKKERFSLILESASTNQTSMYLCASSFRQDTDTQYFGPGTRLTVL.

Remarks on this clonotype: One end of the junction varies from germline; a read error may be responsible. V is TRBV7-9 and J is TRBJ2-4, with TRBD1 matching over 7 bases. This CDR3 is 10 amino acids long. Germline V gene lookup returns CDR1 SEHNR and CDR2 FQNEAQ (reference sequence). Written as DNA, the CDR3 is TGTGCCAGCAGCTCCGGGACAGTAGGTTTC. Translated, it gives CASSSGTVGF. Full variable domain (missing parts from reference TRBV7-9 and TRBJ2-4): DTGVSQNPRHKITKRGQNVTFRCDPISEHNRLYWYRQTLGQGPEFLTYFQNEAQLEKSRLLSDRFSAERPKGSFSTLEIQRTEQGDSAMYLCASSSGTVGFGAGTRLSVL.

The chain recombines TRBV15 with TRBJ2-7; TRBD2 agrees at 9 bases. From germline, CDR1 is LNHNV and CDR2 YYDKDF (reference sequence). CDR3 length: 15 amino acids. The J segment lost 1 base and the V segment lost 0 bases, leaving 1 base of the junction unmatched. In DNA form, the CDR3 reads TGTGCCACCAGCAGAGAGGGACTAGCTTCCTACGAGCAGTACTTC. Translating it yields CATSREGLASYEQYF.

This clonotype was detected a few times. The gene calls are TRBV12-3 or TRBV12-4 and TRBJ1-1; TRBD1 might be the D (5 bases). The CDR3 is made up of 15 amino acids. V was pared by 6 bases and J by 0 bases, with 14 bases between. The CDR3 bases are TGTGCCAGCAGACCCAGGGCAGGTATGAACACTGAAGCTTTCTTT. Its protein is CASRPRAGMNTEAFF.

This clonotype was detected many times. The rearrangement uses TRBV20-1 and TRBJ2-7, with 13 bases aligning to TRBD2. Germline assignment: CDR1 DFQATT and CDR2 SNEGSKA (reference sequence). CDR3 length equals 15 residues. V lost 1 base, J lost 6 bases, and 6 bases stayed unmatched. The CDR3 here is CSARGLAGGPVEQYV. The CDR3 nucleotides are TGCAGTGCTAGAGGACTAGCGGGGGGCCCGGTCGAGCAGTACGTC.

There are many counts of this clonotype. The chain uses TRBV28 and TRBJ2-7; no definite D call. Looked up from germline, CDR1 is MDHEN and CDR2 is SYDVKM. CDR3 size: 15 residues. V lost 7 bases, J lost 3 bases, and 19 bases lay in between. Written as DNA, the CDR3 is TGTGCCAGCACCCCAGGCCCTATTGGCGGCTACGAGCAGTACGTC. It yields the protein CASTPGPIGGYEQYV.